The 9 T cell receptor beta chains below all came from one sample that was sequenced in a study of T cell changes during pregnancy in multiple sclerosis. Profiling relied on immunoSEQ multiplex PCR, and the TCRdb table lists in-frame clones only, not all of them. The sample carries about 75,000 clones, 94% recorded once. Sequences were derived from CD4+ T cells from peripheral blood mononuclear cells, sampled after pregnancy. The origin of the receptors is a female donor with multiple sclerosis, enrolled in a pregnancy study.

The genes are TRBV5-1 and TRBJ2-1, with D uncertain. The CDR3 runs to 13 residues. The V gene lost 0 bases and the J gene lost 6 bases, with 7 bases spanning the gap. Germline values: CDR1 SGHRS, CDR2 YFSETQ. In nucleotides, the CDR3 is TGCGCCAGCAGCTTGGGGGCACCCAATGAGCAGTTCTTC. The encoded protein is CASSLGAPNEQFF.

This chain connects TRBV2 to TRBJ2-3, with 9 bases fitting TRBD2. The CDR3 consists of 15 residues. Unmatched junction bases numbered 2, after V lost 4 bases and J lost 0 bases. Germline lookup yields CDR1 SNHLY and CDR2 FYNNEI. CDR3 region: CASSVLAGSTDTQYF. For the CDR3, the DNA is TGTGCCAGCAGTGTTCTAGCGGGGAGCACAGATACGCAGTATTTT. Based on the CDR3 plus reference TRBV2 and TRBJ2-3, the full variable domain is EPEVTQTPSHQVTQMGQEVILRCVPISNHLYFYWYRQILGQKVEFLVSFYNNEISEKSEIFDDQFSVERPDGSNFTLKIRSTKLEDSAMYFCASSVLAGSTDTQYFGPGTRLTVL.

The V gene is TRBV5-1, the J gene TRBJ2-1, with 9 bases matching TRBD2. The CDR3 consists of 17 residues. Losses at the gene ends were 0 bases for V and 6 bases for J; bases not matched to a gene: 10. The germline V gene has CDR1 SGHRS and CDR2 YFSETQ. CDR3 amino acids: CASSLVAGVWAFNEQFF. The CDR3 DNA follows: TGCGCCAGCAGCTTGGTAGCGGGAGTCTGGGCTTTCAATGAGCAGTTCTTC.

The rearrangement uses TRBV5-1 and TRBJ2-3, with TRBD2 as a possible D gene (5 bases). The germline V gene has CDR1 SGHRS and CDR2 YFSETQ. This CDR3 spans 16 amino acids. V lost 0 bases and J 2 bases, leaving 13 bases between the germline ends. The CDR3 DNA sequence: TGCGCCAGCAGCTTGGCCTCGGCTAGCTACACAGATACGCAGTATTTT. Protein product: CASSLASASYTDTQYF.

This chain uses TRBV28 with TRBJ2-1; TRBD1 agrees at 10 bases. The CDR3 totals 14 residues. Germline V gene lookup returns CDR1 MDHEN and CDR2 SYDVKM. Trimming cost V 7 bases and J 10 bases; bases outside gene matches: 10. The CDR3: CASKLTGGGGEQFF. The CDR3 DNA reads TGTGCCAGCAAACTGACAGGGGGCGGCGGGGAGCAGTTCTTC.

The chain links TRBV29-1 to TRBJ2-1; a possible D gene is TRBD1 (5 bases). The CDR3 runs to 13 residues. Germline CDR1 SQVTM, CDR2 ANQGSEA. The germline V and J ends were trimmed by 4 bases and 6 bases, with 13 bases remaining between them. Here the CDR3 reads CSVGTRQGNEQFF. For the CDR3, the DNA is TGCAGCGTTGGGACACGGCAGGGCAATGAGCAGTTCTTC.

The chain links TRBV11-2 to TRBJ2-7; D is possibly TRBD2 (6 bases). The V end lost 1 base, the J end lost 3 bases, and 13 bases lay between the germline ends. This CDR3 comprises 15 residues. Germline CDR1 reads SGHAT; CDR2 reads FQNNGV. CDR3 coding DNA: TGTGCCAGCAGCTTAGTGACGGGACTGATCTACGAGCAGTACTTC. Residues: CASSLVTGLIYEQYF.

The chain recombines TRBV9 with TRBJ2-2; possibly TRBD1 for D (6 bases). Germline V CDR1 and CDR2: SGDLS, YYNGEE. Trimming took off 1 base at V and 7 bases at J, with 11 bases between the two ends. The CDR3 length is 14 residues. CDR3 loop: CASSVQGIGGELFF. DNA of the CDR3: TGTGCCAGCAGCGTACAGGGGATAGGCGGGGAGCTGTTTTTT.

The rearrangement links TRBV19 to TRBJ2-7; 10 bases align to TRBD1. After removal of 4 bases from V and 2 bases from J, the junction contained 8 bases not matched to a gene. CDR1 LNHDA and CDR2 SQIVND come from the germline V gene (reference sequence). The CDR3 is 16 residues long. The CDR3 spells CASSTDTGTGAYEQYF. The CDR3 nucleotides are TGTGCCAGTAGTACCGACACCGGGACAGGGGCCTACGAGCAGTACTTC. The whole variable domain, remainder taken from reference TRBV19 and TRBJ2-7, is DGGITQSPKYLFRKEGQNVTLSCEQNLNHDAMYWYRQDPGQGLRLIYYSQIVNDFQKGDIAEGYSVSREKKESFPLTVTSAQKNPTAFYLCASSTDTGTGAYEQYFGPGTRLTVT.